One sample yielded the 10 T cell receptor beta chains listed below, sequenced in a study of cytomegalovirus exposure and HLA in healthy donors. Amplification used 60 Vbeta primers and 13 Jbeta primers. Repertoires were generated with immunoSEQ multiplex PCR, while TCRdb's copy carries only in-frame clones and drops some. The table includes around 170,000 clones, around 80% detected once. The specimen sequenced was PBMCs. The origin of the receptors is a woman aged 30 to 39 in good health and CMV-seronegative.

This clone appeared a single time. V gene TRBV5-1 combines with J gene TRBJ1-1; no firm D call. Germline V gene sequence: CDR1 SGHRS, CDR2 YFSETQ. V gave up 1 base and J gave up 0 bases, with 7 bases separating them. The CDR3 totals 14 residues. For the CDR3, the DNA is TGCGCCAGCAGCTTGTCCCAATTGAACACTGAAGCTTTCTTT. Amino acids: CASSLSQLNTEAFF.

V usage is TRBV4-2 and J usage is TRBJ2-2; no firm D call. Trimming shortened V by 1 base and J by 7 bases, and 4 bases separated the two germline ends. Germline-derived CDR1 and CDR2 are LGHNA and YNFKEQ. The CDR3 spans 12 residues. The CDR3 sequence: CASSQAGGELFF. The CDR3 coding sequence is TGTGCCAGCAGCCAAGCGGGCGGGGAGCTGTTTTTT.

The rearrangement joins TRBV4-3 to TRBJ1-2; D might be TRBD1 (5 bases). CDR3 length: 16 residues. V shed 0 bases and J shed 3 bases, with 14 bases lying between them. CDR1 and CDR2 (germline): LGHNA, YSLEER. Here the CDR3 DNA reads TGCGCCAGCAGCCAAGATGGCGGGGGAAACGACTATGGCTACACCTTC. It specifies CASSQDGGGNDYGYTF.

The chain recombines TRBV6-6 with TRBJ2-7; D is possibly TRBD2 (6 bases). The CDR3 length is 15 residues. Germline V gives CDR1 MNHNY, CDR2 SVGAGI (reference sequence). Trimming cost V 0 bases and J 5 bases, with 14 bases left between them. CDR3 residues: CASSYSTVGGNEQYF. CDR3 in DNA: TGTGCCAGCAGTTACTCTACGGTCGGCGGGAACGAGCAGTACTTC.

The V call is TRBV7-2, the J call TRBJ1-3; no clear D. CDR3 size: 15 residues. The germline V gene has CDR1 SGHTA and CDR2 FQGNSA. Trimming left V 0 bases short and J 0 bases short, with 6 bases between. The CDR3 sequence: CASSLAPVSGNTIYF. In DNA, the CDR3 is TGTGCCAGCAGCTTAGCCCCAGTCTCTGGAAACACCATATATTTT.

This clone was observed a single time. J is TRBJ1-1 and V is TRBV7-9, with a tentative D call TRBD1 (5 bases). CDR1 and CDR2 from the germline V gene are SEHNR and FQNEAQ (reference sequence). CDR3 size: 15 residues. Trimming left V 3 bases short and J 6 bases short, with 17 bases between. The CDR3 DNA follows: TGTGCCAGCAGCTTTCGGTCCGGGCGGGGCCCTGAAGCTTTCTTT. It encodes CASSFRSGRGPEAFF.

The V and J genes are TRBV7-2 and TRBJ2-7, with TRBD1 matching 8 bases. Germline V gene data show CDR1 as SGHTA and CDR2 as FQGNSA. V was clipped by 3 bases and J by 1 base; unmatched bases: 11. The CDR3 sequence is 17 residues long. CDR3: CASSFSGNRGRSYEQYF. In DNA, the CDR3 is TGTGCCAGCAGCTTCAGCGGTAACAGGGGGAGATCCTACGAGCAGTACTTC.

The chain employs TRBV7-2 and TRBJ2-7, with D perhaps TRBD2 (6 bases). The ends were cut back, 3 bases at V and 1 base at J, with 13 bases in the middle. Per germline, CDR1 SGHTA and CDR2 FQGNSA. CDR3 length: 15 amino acids. CDR3 amino acids: CASSFRRESSYEQYF. CDR3 DNA: TGTGCCAGCAGCTTCAGGCGGGAAAGTTCCTACGAGCAGTACTTC.

The V call is TRBV5-6, the J call TRBJ2-5; D gene unclear. CDR3 length: 12 residues. In germline, CDR1 is SGHDT, CDR2 YYEEEE. Trimming took 0 bases from V and 5 from J, leaving 5 bases between them. CDR3 region: CASSLAGETQYF. The DNA for the CDR3 is TGTGCCAGCAGCTTGGCCGGGGAGACCCAGTACTTC. The variable domain in full, completed from reference TRBV5-6 and TRBJ2-5, reads DAGVTQSPTHLIKTRGQQVTLRCSPKSGHDTVSWYQQALGQGPQFIFQYYEEEERQRGNFPDRFSGHQFPNYSSELNVNALLLGDSALYLCASSLAGETQYFGPGTRLLVL.

J is TRBJ2-5 and V is TRBV10-2, with D hard to call. This CDR3 is 12 amino acids long. Germline assignment: CDR1 WSHSY and CDR2 SAAADI. V lost 4 bases, J lost 4 bases, and 7 bases lay in between. CDR3 residues: CASSASRETQYF. CDR3 DNA sequence: TGCGCCAGCAGTGCGTCCAGAGAGACCCAGTACTTC.